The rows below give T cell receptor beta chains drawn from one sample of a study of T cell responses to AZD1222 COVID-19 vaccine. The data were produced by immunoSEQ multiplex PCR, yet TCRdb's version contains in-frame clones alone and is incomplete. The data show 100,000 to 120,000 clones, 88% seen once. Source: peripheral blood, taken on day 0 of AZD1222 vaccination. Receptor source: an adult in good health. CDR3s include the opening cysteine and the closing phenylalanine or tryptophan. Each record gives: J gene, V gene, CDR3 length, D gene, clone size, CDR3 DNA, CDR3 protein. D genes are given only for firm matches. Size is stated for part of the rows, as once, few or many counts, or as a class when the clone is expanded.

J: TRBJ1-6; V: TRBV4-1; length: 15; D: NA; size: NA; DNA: TGCGCCAGCAGCCAAGCCGTCGGGGGCCCCTCACCCCTCCACTTT; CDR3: CASSQAVGGPSPLHF
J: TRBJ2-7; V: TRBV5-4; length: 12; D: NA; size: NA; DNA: TGTGCCAGCAGCTTGGAAGAATACGAGCAGTACTTC; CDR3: CASSLEEYEQYF
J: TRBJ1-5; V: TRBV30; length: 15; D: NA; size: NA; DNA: TGTGCCTGGAGCCGCGAGGGGGGAAGCAATCAGCCCCAGCATTTT; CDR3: CAWSREGGSNQPQHF
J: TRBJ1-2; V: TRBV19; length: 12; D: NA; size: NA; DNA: TGTGCCAGTAACAGGCTGGGCTATGGCTACACCTTC; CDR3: CASNRLGYGYTF
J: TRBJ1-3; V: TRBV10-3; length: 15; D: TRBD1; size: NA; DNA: TGTGCCATCAGTGATAAGGGGGCCTTTGGAAACACCATATATTTT; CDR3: CAISDKGAFGNTIYF
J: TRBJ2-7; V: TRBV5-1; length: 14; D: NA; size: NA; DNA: TGCGCCAGCAGCTTGGAGTCATCAATCTACGAGCAGTACTTC; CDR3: CASSLESSIYEQYF
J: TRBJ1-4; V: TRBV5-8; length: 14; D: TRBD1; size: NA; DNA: TGTGCCAGCAGCTGGGGACAGGGTGGCGAAAAACTGTTTTTT; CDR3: CASSWGQGGEKLFF
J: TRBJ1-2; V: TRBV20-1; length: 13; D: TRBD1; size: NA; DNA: TGCAGTGCTAGTCCCGGGACAGGGGCTGGCTACACCTTC; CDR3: CSASPGTGAGYTF
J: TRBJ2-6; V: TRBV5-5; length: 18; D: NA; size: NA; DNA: TGTGCCAGCAGCTCACCGACAGGGACTTACTCTGGGGCCAACGTCCTGACTTTC; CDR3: CASSSPTGTYSGANVLTF
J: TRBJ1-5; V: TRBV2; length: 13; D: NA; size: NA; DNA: TGTGCCAGCAGTGCGCAGGGGTATCAGCCCCAGCATTTT; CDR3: CASSAQGYQPQHF
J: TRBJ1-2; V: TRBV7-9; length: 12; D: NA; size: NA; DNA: TGTGCCCCCCGCGACCTGGGCTATGGCTACACCTTC; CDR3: CAPRDLGYGYTF
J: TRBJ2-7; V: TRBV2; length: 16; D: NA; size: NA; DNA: TGTGCCAGCAGCGGCCCCAAGGTAGCGGTGTCCTACGAGCAGTACTTC; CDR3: CASSGPKVAVSYEQYF
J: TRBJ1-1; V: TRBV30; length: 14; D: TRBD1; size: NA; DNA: TGTGCCTGGAGTAGTTGGGACAGGGGACCTGAAGCTTTCTTT; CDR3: CAWSSWDRGPEAFF
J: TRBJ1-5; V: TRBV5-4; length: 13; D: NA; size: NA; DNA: TGTGCCAGCAGCGTGGACAGCAATCAGCCCCAGCATTTT; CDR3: CASSVDSNQPQHF
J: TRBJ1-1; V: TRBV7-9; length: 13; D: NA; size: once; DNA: TGTGCCAGCAGCGACAGTTCATCGGGGGAAGCTTTCTTT; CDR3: CASSDSSSGEAFF
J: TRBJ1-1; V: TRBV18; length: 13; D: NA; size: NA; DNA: TGTGCCAGCTCGTCCCACAGAGACACTGAAGCTTTCTTT; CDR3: CASSSHRDTEAFF
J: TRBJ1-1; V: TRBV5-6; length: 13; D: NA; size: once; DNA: TGTGCCAGCAGCCATACAGCCAACACTGAAGCTTTCTTT; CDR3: CASSHTANTEAFF
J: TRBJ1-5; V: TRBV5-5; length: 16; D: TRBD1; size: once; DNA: TGTGCCAGCAGCTTGACACAGGGGGTTAGCAATCAGCCCCAGCATTTT; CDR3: CASSLTQGVSNQPQHF
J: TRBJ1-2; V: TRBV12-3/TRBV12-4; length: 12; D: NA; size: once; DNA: TGTGCCAGCAGTTACAGGGACTATGGCTACACCTTC; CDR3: CASSYRDYGYTF
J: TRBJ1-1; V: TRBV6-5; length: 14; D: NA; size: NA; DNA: TGTGCCAGCAGTTACTACGGACCGAACACTGAAGCTTTCTTT; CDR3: CASSYYGPNTEAFF
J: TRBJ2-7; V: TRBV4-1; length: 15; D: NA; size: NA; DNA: TGCGCCAGCAGCCAAGATCGGGGCCCAGCCTACGAGCAGTACTTC; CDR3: CASSQDRGPAYEQYF
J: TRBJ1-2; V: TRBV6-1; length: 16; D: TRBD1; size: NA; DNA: TGTGCCAGCAGTGAAATCCCCCGACAGGGGGAAAGCAGCTACACCTTC; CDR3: CASSEIPRQGESSYTF
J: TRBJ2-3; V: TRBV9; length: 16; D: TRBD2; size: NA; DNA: TGTGCCAGCAGCGTAGTAAGCGGGGGGGCCACAGATACGCAGTATTTT; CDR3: CASSVVSGGATDTQYF
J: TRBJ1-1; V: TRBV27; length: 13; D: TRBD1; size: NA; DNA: TGTGCCAGCACCTCGACAGGGGACACTGAAGCTTTCTTT; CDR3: CASTSTGDTEAFF
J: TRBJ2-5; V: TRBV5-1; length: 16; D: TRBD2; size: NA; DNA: TGCGCCAGCTTCCCCCCTGAAGCGGGAGGTAGGGAGACCCAGTACTTC; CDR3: CASFPPEAGGRETQYF
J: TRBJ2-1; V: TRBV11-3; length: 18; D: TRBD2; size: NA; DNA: TGTGCCAGCAGCGCTGGGGGGGCTAGCGGGAGGTCCTACAATGAGCAGTTCTTC; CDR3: CASSAGGASGRSYNEQFF
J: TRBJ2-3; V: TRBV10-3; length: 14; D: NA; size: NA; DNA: TGTGCCATCAGCGGGCGCGGGGCCACAGATACGCAGTATTTT; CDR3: CAISGRGATDTQYF
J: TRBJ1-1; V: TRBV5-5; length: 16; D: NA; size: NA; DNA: TGTGCCAGCAGCTCACATTCTGGGGGGCTGAACACTGAAGCTTTCTTT; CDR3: CASSSHSGGLNTEAFF
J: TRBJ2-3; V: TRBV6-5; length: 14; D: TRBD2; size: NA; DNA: TGTGCCAGCAGGCCGGGACTAGTAGCAGATACGCAGTATTTT; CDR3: CASRPGLVADTQYF
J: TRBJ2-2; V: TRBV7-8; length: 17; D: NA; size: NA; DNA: TGTGCCAGCAGCTCCCAAGGTGGGGGGCGGTGGACCGGGGAGCTGTTTTTT; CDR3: CASSSQGGGRWTGELFF
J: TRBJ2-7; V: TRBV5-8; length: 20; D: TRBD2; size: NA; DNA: TGTGCCAGCAGCTACGTTCCCCGACTAGCGGGAGGGCCGAGAGACTACGAGCAGTACTTC; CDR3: CASSYVPRLAGGPRDYEQYF
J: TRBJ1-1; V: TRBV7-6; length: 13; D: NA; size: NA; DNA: TGTGCCAGCAGCCTAGGGATGAACACTGAAGCTTTCTTT; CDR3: CASSLGMNTEAFF
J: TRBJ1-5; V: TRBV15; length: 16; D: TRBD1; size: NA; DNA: TGTGCCACCAGCAGAGATTTAGGGCAGGGGGGAAGGCCCCAGCATTTT; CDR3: CATSRDLGQGGRPQHF
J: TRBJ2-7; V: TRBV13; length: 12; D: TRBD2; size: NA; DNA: TGTGCCAGCAGCCTAGCGGGGGACGAGCAGTACTTC; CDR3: CASSLAGDEQYF
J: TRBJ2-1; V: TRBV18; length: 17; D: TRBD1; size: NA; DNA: TGTGCCAGCTCACCACCGGGCGGCAGGGGGCCCCGCAATGAGCAGTTCTTC; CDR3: CASSPPGGRGPRNEQFF